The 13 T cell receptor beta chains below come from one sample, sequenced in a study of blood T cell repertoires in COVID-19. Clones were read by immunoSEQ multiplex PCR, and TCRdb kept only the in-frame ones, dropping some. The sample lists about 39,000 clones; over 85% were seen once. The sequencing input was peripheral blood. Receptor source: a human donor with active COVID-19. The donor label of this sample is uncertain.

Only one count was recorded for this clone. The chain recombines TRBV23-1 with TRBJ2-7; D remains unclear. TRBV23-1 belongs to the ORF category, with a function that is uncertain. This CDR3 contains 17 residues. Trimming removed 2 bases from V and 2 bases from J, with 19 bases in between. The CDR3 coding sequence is TGCGCCAGCAGTCAAATTCGACACACCCGTGAGACCTACGAGCAGTACTTC. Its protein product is CASSQIRHTRETYEQYF.

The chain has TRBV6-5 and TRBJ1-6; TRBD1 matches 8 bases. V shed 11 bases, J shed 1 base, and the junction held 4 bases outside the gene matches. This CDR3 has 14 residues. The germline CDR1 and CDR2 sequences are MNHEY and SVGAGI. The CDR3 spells CAARQGSYNSPLHF. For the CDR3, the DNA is TGTGCCGCAAGACAGGGGTCCTATAATTCACCCCTCCACTTT.

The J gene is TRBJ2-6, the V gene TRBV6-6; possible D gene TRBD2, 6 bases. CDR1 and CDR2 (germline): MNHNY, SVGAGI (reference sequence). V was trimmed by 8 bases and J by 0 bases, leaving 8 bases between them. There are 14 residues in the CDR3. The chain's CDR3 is CASGRPSGANVLTF. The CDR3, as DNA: TGTGCCAGCGGGAGGCCCTCTGGGGCCAACGTCCTGACTTTC.

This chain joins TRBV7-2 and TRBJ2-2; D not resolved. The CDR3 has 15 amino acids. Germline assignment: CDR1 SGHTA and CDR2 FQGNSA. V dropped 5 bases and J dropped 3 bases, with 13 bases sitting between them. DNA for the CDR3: TGTGCCAGCAGCATCTCTCGTTCAGACACCGGGGAGCTGTTTTTT. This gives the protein CASSISRSDTGELFF. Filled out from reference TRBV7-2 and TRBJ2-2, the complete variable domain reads GAGVSQSPSNKVTEKGKDVELRCDPISGHTALYWYRQSLGQGLEFLIYFQGNSAPDKSGLPSDRFSAERTGGSVSTLTIQRTQQEDSAVYLCASSISRSDTGELFFGEGSRLTVL.

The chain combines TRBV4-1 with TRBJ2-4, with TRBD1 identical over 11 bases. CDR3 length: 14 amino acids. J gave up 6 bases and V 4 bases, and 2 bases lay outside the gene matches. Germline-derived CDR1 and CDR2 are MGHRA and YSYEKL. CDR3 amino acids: CASSPGTGGNIQYF. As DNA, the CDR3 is TGCGCCAGCAGCCCGGGGACAGGGGGAAACATTCAGTACTTC.

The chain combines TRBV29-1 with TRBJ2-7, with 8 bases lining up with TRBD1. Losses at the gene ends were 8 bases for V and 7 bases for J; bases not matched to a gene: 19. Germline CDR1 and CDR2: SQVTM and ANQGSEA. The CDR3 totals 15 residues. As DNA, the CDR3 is TGCAGCATACAAAAGACAGGGGTTGGTGCGGTGGAGCAGTACTTC. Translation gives CSIQKTGVGAVEQYF.

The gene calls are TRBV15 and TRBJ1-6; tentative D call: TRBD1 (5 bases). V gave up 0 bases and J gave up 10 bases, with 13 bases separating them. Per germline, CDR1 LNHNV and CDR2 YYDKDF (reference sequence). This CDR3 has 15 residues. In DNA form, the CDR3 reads TGTGCCACCAGCAGAGACTCAGGGCGGACCTCACCCCTCCACTTT. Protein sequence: CATSRDSGRTSPLHF.

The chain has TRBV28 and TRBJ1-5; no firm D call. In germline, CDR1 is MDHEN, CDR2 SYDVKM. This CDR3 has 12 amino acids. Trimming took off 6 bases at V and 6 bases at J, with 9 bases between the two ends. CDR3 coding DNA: TGTGCCAGCAGGGAGGGCCCTCAGCCCCAGCATTTT. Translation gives CASREGPQPQHF. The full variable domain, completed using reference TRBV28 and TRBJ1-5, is DVKVTQSSRYLVKRTGEKVFLECVQDMDHENMFWYRQDPGLGLRLIYFSYDVKMKEKGDIPEGYSVSREKKERFSLILESASTNQTSMYLCASREGPQPQHFGDGTRLSIL.

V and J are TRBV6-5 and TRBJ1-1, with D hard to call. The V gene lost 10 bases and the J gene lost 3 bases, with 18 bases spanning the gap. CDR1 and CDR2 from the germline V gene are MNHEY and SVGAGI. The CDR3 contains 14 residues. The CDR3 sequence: CATLKHARDTEAFF. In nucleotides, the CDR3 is TGTGCCACGCTTAAACACGCCCGGGACACTGAAGCTTTCTTT.

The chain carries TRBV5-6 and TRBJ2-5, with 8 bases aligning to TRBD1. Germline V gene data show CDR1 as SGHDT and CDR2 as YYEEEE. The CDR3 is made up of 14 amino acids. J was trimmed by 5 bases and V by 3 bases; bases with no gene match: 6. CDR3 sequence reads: CASSSSGGLETQYF. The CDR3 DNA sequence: TGTGCCAGCAGCTCGTCAGGGGGCCTCGAGACCCAGTACTTC.

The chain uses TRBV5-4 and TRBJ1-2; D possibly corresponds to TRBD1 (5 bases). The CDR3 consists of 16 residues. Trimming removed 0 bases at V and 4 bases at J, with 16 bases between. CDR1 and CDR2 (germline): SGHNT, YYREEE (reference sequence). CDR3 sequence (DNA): TGTGCCAGCAGCTTGGCCACGATGGGGCTCGGCTATGGCTACACCTTC. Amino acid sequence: CASSLATMGLGYGYTF.

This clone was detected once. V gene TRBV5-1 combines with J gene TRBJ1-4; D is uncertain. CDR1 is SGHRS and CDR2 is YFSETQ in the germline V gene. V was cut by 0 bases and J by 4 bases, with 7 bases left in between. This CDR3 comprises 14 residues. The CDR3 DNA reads TGCGCCAGCAGCTTGGACAGTTATAATGAAAAACTGTTTTTT. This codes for CASSLDSYNEKLFF.

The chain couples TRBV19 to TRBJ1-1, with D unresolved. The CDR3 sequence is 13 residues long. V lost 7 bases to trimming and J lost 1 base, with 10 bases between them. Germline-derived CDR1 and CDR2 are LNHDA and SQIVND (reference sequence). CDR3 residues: CASTTWANTEAFF. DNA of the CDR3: TGTGCCAGTACCACCTGGGCGAACACTGAAGCTTTCTTT.